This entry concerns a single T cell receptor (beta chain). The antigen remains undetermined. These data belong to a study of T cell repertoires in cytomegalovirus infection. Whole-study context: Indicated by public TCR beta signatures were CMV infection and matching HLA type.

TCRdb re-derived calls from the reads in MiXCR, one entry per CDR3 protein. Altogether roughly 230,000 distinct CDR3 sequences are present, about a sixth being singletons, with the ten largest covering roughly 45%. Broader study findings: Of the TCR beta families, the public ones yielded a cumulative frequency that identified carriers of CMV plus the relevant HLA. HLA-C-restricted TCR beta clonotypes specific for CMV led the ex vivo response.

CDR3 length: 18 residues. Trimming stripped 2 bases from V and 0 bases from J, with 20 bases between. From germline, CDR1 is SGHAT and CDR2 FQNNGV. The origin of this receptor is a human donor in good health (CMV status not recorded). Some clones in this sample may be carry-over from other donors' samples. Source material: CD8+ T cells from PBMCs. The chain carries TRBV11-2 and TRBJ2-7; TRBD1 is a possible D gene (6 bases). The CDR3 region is CASSLSITTGPSSYEQYF. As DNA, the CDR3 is TGTGCCAGCAGCTTAAGTATCACAACAGGGCCCAGCTCCTACGAGCAGTACTTC.